This T cell receptor (beta chain) was sequenced in a study of T cell repertoires in cytomegalovirus infection. Each CDR3 protein gets one entry after TCRdb re-called the reads with MiXCR. The top ten clones hold about 4.5% of a sample with fewer than 350,000 distinct CDR3 sequences, 8% to 10% of them seen once. This clonotype was detected only a few times. This CDR3 contains 15 residues. V gave up 6 bases and J gave up 6 bases, with 20 bases separating them. Material: PBMCs. The TCR was taken from a human donor in good health (CMV status not recorded). Some clones in this sample may be carry-over from other donors' samples. V and J are TRBV12-3 or TRBV12-4 and TRBJ1-1, with a tentative D call TRBD1 (6 bases). The CDR3 loop is CASRIRDISYAEAFF. DNA for the CDR3: TGTGCCAGCAGGATTCGGGACATTTCCTATGCTGAAGCTTTCTTT.